This T cell receptor beta chain was observed in a study of blood T cell repertoires in COVID-19. For the study at large: Collection of acute and convalescent COVID-19 samples took place in the United States, Italy and Spain.

This CDR3 is 15 amino acids long. CDR1 and CDR2 from the germline V gene are SNHLY and FYNNEI. The V gene end was trimmed by 3 bases and the J gene end by 2 bases; junction bases not matched to a gene: 4. Per the study methods: How many nucleated cells were present was estimated from reference gene primer amplification. Generated by immunoSEQ multiplex PCR, the TCRdb table keeps only in-frame clones and is missing some. The DNA gave D and trimming, while V, J and clone size come from that table. The profile shows about 250,000 clones, roughly 83% of them singletons. The sequenced material came from peripheral blood. The chain has TRBV2 and TRBJ1-3; TRBD1 agrees at 7 bases. The TCR comes from a man older than 75 with acute or convalescent COVID-19. CDR3 nucleotides: TGTGCCAGCAGTGACAGGGGGTCTGCTGGAAACACCATATATTTT. This translates into CASSDRGSAGNTIYF.